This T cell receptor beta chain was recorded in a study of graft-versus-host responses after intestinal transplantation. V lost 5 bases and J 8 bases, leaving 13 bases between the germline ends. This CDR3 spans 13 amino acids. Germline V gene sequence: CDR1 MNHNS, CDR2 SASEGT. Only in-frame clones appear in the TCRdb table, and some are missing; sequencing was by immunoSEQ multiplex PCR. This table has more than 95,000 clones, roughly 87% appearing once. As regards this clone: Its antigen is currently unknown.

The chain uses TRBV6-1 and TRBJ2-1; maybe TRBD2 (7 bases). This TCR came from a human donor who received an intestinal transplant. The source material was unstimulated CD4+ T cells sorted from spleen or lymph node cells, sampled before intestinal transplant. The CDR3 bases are TGTGCCAGCAGTTATAAGGGGGGGTATGAGCAGTTCTTC. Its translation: CASSYKGGYEQFF.